The rows below give T cell receptor beta chains drawn from one sample of a study of blood T cells in healthy people across ages. TCRdb called the 5' RACE reads again in MiXCR, with one record for every CDR3 protein. This table has about a million distinct CDR3 sequences, 30% to 40% appearing once. Sequencing was performed on blood. The origin of the receptors is a man in his late teens or twenties in good health. CDR3s include the opening cysteine and the closing phenylalanine or tryptophan. A D gene is named only where the DNA matches it firmly. Rows may omit the clone size; those that give it use once, few, many or a size class.

TRBJ1-5,.,TRBV20-1,.,TGCAGTGCTAAAGATTTTCTAGCTACTTATCAGCCCCAGCATTTT,CSAKDFLATYQPQHF
TRBJ2-1,.,TRBV9,.,TGTGCCAGCAGCGTAGACAGGGTGGTCTACAATGAGCAGTTCTTC,CASSVDRVVYNEQFF
TRBJ1-5,.,TRBV20-1,few,TGCAGTGCTAGAGTTGGAACGGACAGCAATCAGCCCCAGCATTTT,CSARVGTDSNQPQHF
TRBJ2-5,.,TRBV7-3,few,TGTGCCAGCAGCTCGAAGGGCATCCTAGAGACCCAGTACTTC,CASSSKGILETQYF
TRBJ1-1,.,TRBV20-1,few,TGCAGTGCTGGAAAAGACAGCGGTTACACTGAAGCTTTCTTT,CSAGKDSGYTEAFF
TRBJ2-1,.,TRBV2,.,TGTGCCAGCAGTATCGACGATCAAACCGGTAGTGAGCAGTTCTTC,CASSIDDQTGSEQFF
TRBJ2-7,TRBD1,TRBV5-1,.,TGCGCCAGCAGCGCCGGGACAGGGGACAATGAGCAGTACTTC,CASSAGTGDNEQYF
TRBJ2-3,TRBD1,TRBV2,few,TGTGCCAGCAAAGAAACCCACAGGGGCCCGACAGATACGCAGTATTTT,CASKETHRGPTDTQYF
TRBJ2-5,TRBD2,TRBV6-1,.,TGTGCCAGCAGCGGACTAGCGGCGTACCAAGAGACCCAGTACTTC,CASSGLAAYQETQYF
TRBJ2-1,.,TRBV18,.,TGTGCCGGCTCCCCCAGCACTAGGGCCGATGAGCAGTCCTTC,CAGSPSTRADEQSF
TRBJ2-2,.,TRBV27,few,TGTGCCAGCAGTCCAAACAACGAGGGTGCCGGGGAGCTGTTTTTT,CASSPNNEGAGELFF
TRBJ1-1,.,TRBV29-1,.,TGCAGCGCAATGGACACCCGCTCAGGCAGTGTGGCTTTCTTT,CSAMDTRSGSVAFF
TRBJ1-1,.,TRBV29-1,.,TGCAGCGTTGCCCATGGGGGAGAAGCTTTCTTT,CSVAHGGEAFF
TRBJ2-1,.,TRBV20-1,.,TGCAGTGCTGTCGTTAGGGGGGCCCAATCCTACAATGAGCAGTTCTTC,CSAVVRGAQSYNEQFF
TRBJ2-7,.,TRBV6-2/TRBV6-3,few,TGTGCCAGCATTGCCCCCGGGACACCCTCCTACGAGCAGTACTTC,CASIAPGTPSYEQYF
TRBJ1-1,TRBD1,TRBV4-3,many,TGCGCCAGCACCATAAACCCCCGACAGGGGAACACTGAAGCTTTCTTT,CASTINPRQGNTEAFF
TRBJ1-2,TRBD1,TRBV6-1,.,TGTGCCAGTTCCACGGGCGACAGGGACTATGGCTACACCTTC,CASSTGDRDYGYTF
TRBJ1-2,.,TRBV19,.,TGTGCCAGTAGTATGGGACTGCGCTATGGCTACACCTTC,CASSMGLRYGYTF
TRBJ1-5,TRBD1,TRBV27,.,TGTGCCAGCAGACCCCGGACAGGGTCTTTTGACAATCAGCCCCAGCATTTT,CASRPRTGSFDNQPQHF
TRBJ1-2,.,TRBV5-1,few,TGCGCCAGCAGCTTGCCCGAAAACCCTTATGGCTACACCTTC,CASSLPENPYGYTF
TRBJ2-7,.,TRBV3-1,.,TGTGCCAGCAGCCCCGGGGACGCCGACCCCTACGAGCAGTACTTC,CASSPGDADPYEQYF
TRBJ1-5,.,TRBV4-1,few,TGCGCCAGCAGCCTGGGGAACAGTCAGCCCCAGCATTTT,CASSLGNSQPQHF
TRBJ2-1,TRBD1,TRBV9,few,TGTGCCAGCAGCGCCCCTCATGGACAGGGGATAGGTAATGAGCAGTTCTTC,CASSAPHGQGIGNEQFF
TRBJ1-1,.,TRBV29-1,few,TGCAGCGTTTGGGGACTCCTGAACACTGAAGCTTTCTTT,CSVWGLLNTEAFF
TRBJ1-1,TRBD1,TRBV4-2,.,TGTGCCAGCAGCGACAACGCGGGGACAGGGGGCACTGAAGCTTTCTTT,CASSDNAGTGGTEAFF
TRBJ2-4,.,TRBV7-2,once,TGTGCCAGCAGCTTAGCCCAAGAAAGGGCCAAAAACATTCAGTACTTC,CASSLAQERAKNIQYF
TRBJ2-5,.,TRBV20-1,.,TGCAGTGCTAGAGATTTCCGACTACCACCGAGGAGGGAGACCCAGTACTTC,CSARDFRLPPRRETQYF
TRBJ2-6,.,TRBV5-1,.,TGCGCCAGCCAGACAGGCTCTGGGGCCAACGTCCTGACTTTC,CASQTGSGANVLTF
TRBJ2-1,.,TRBV4-2,few,TGTGCCAGCAGCCAAGAAGTGCGGGGGCAGTTCTTC,CASSQEVRGQFF
TRBJ1-6,TRBD1,TRBV5-1,.,TGCGCCAGCAGCTACTACGTGCGCCGGGACAGGGTTGGCGGATCGTATAATTCACCCCTCCACTTT,CASSYYVRRDRVGGSYNSPLHF
TRBJ1-1,.,TRBV20-1,.,TGCAGTGCTAGAATAGGGGGAGGGAACACCGAAGCTTTCTTT,CSARIGGGNTEAFF
TRBJ2-7,.,TRBV7-2,.,TGTGCCAGCAGGTTCGCCCAACCGGGACAATCCTACGAGCAGTACTTC,CASRFAQPGQSYEQYF